These T cell receptor beta chains were read from a single sample in a study of blood T cell repertoires in COVID-19. Sequenced by immunoSEQ multiplex PCR; TCRdb stores in-frame clones only, minus some. The sample holds under 100,000 clones, approximately 86% seen once. Sequencing input: peripheral blood. The receptors were sampled from a man in his forties with acute or convalescent COVID-19. CDR3s include the opening cysteine and the closing phenylalanine or tryptophan. A D gene is named only where the DNA matches it firmly. Only some rows state a clone size, as once, few, many or a class for expanded clones.

CDR3aa: CASSPGPDSYGYTF
CDR3nt: TGTGCCAGCTCACCAGGGCCGGACAGCTATGGCTACACCTTC
d_gene: -
j_gene: TRBJ1-2
len: 14
v_gene: TRBV18
abundance: -

CDR3aa: CASSPTSFGEQYF
CDR3nt: TGTGCCAGCAGCCCAACCTCCTTCGGCGAGCAGTACTTC
d_gene: -
j_gene: TRBJ2-7
len: 13
v_gene: TRBV5-6
abundance: -

CDR3aa: CASSGGDRGLFAYNEQFF
CDR3nt: TGCGCCAGCAGCGGGGGGGACAGGGGCCTGTTCGCCTACAATGAGCAGTTCTTC
d_gene: TRBD1
j_gene: TRBJ2-1
len: 18
v_gene: TRBV5-1
abundance: -

CDR3aa: CASSARQGSTEAFF
CDR3nt: TGTGCCAGCAGCGCCAGACAGGGTAGCACTGAAGCTTTCTTT
d_gene: TRBD1
j_gene: TRBJ1-1
len: 14
v_gene: TRBV9
abundance: -

CDR3aa: CASTMTGSETQYF
CDR3nt: TGTGCCAGCACCATGACAGGGTCAGAGACCCAGTACTTC
d_gene: TRBD1
j_gene: TRBJ2-5
len: 13
v_gene: TRBV28
abundance: -

CDR3aa: CASSIRSGTSTDTQYF
CDR3nt: TGTGCCAGTAGTATTAGGTCAGGCACTAGCACAGATACGCAGTATTTT
d_gene: -
j_gene: TRBJ2-3
len: 16
v_gene: TRBV19
abundance: few

CDR3aa: CAGGGARGGNTIYF
CDR3nt: TGTGCCGGCGGAGGGGCGCGGGGTGGAAACACCATATATTTT
d_gene: -
j_gene: TRBJ1-3
len: 14
v_gene: TRBV10-3
abundance: few

CDR3aa: CASSPAVIF
CDR3nt: TGTGCCAGCAGCCCGGCGGTGATCTTC
d_gene: -
j_gene: TRBJ2-1
len: 9
v_gene: TRBV2
abundance: -

CDR3aa: CASSSDRASTDTQYF
CDR3nt: TGCGCCAGCAGCTCGGACAGGGCAAGCACAGATACGCAGTATTTT
d_gene: TRBD1
j_gene: TRBJ2-3
len: 15
v_gene: TRBV5-1
abundance: -

CDR3aa: CASSSPGEETQYF
CDR3nt: TGTGCCAGCAGCTCCCCAGGGGAAGAGACCCAGTACTTC
d_gene: -
j_gene: TRBJ2-5
len: 13
v_gene: TRBV7-9
abundance: -

CDR3aa: CASRRQGAGYTF
CDR3nt: TGTGCCAGCAGAAGACAGGGGGCAGGCTACACCTTC
d_gene: TRBD1
j_gene: TRBJ1-2
len: 12
v_gene: TRBV12-3/TRBV12-4
abundance: -

CDR3aa: CASNLDRDTEAFF
CDR3nt: TGTGCCAGTAACCTCGACAGGGACACTGAAGCTTTCTTT
d_gene: TRBD1
j_gene: TRBJ1-1
len: 13
v_gene: TRBV19
abundance: -

CDR3aa: CASTKVTSTYNEQFF
CDR3nt: TGTGCCAGCACCAAAGTAACTTCAACCTACAATGAGCAGTTCTTC
d_gene: -
j_gene: TRBJ2-1
len: 15
v_gene: TRBV5-4
abundance: once

CDR3aa: CASSQWTDRQTEAFF
CDR3nt: TGTGCCAGCAGCCAGTGGACGGACAGGCAAACTGAAGCTTTCTTT
d_gene: TRBD1
j_gene: TRBJ1-1
len: 15
v_gene: TRBV4-2
abundance: -

CDR3aa: CASSLQGAHEQYF
CDR3nt: TGTGCCAGCAGCCTTCAGGGGGCCCACGAGCAGTACTTC
d_gene: TRBD1
j_gene: TRBJ2-7
len: 13
v_gene: TRBV7-6
abundance: -